The 32 T cell receptor beta chains in this list originate from one sample, sequenced in a study of shared clonotypes between healthy human individuals. The protocol was immunoSEQ multiplex PCR, while the TCRdb copy is restricted to in-frame clones and leaves out a portion. The sample consists of around 2.5 million clones, roughly 93% of them appearing once. The sample comprised naive CD4+ T cells from PBMCs. Subset indicated: CD45RA+ positively selected. These receptors were obtained from a man aged 18 to 29 in good health. Some clones in this sample may be carry-over from other donors' samples.

The chain has TRBV9 and TRBJ2-3; the D is unclear. Looked up from germline, CDR1 is SGDLS and CDR2 is YYNGEE. The CDR3 is made up of 16 amino acids. V dropped 4 bases and J dropped 6 bases, with 21 bases sitting between them. CDR3 DNA: TGTGCCAGCAGCACTCAACCCGGTTCCACTTTGGATACGCAGTATTTT. Amino acid sequence: CASSTQPGSTLDTQYF. Filled out from reference TRBV9 and TRBJ2-3, the complete variable domain reads DSGVTQTPKHLITATGQRVTLRCSPRSGDLSVYWYQQSLDQGLQFLIQYYNGEERAKGNILERFSAQQFPDLHSELNLSSLELGDSALYFCASSTQPGSTLDTQYFGPGTRLTVL.

Here the CDR3 reads CASSQGTGGDEQFF. CDR3 DNA: TGTGCCAGCAGCCAGGGGACAGGGGGGGATGAGCAGTTCTTC. The chain combines TRBV4-2 with TRBJ2-1; 11 bases line up with TRBD1. V shed 3 bases, J shed 8 bases, and the junction held 3 bases outside the gene matches. CDR1 LGHNA and CDR2 YNFKEQ come from the germline V gene. The CDR3 loop spans 14 amino acids.

CDR3 sequence: CALAKQETQYF. The CDR3 DNA is TGTGCCTTAGCGAAACAAGAGACCCAGTACTTC. The V gene is TRBV30, the J gene TRBJ2-5, with D possibly TRBD2 on 5 matching bases. Germline-derived CDR1 and CDR2 are GTSNPN and SVGIG (reference sequence). Trimming cost V 7 bases and J 2 bases, with 8 bases left between them. There are 11 residues in the CDR3.

This clone was recorded once. The chain has TRBV11-2 and TRBJ2-1; TRBD2 matches 11 bases. Looked up from germline, CDR1 is SGHAT and CDR2 is FQNNGV. V gave up 5 bases and J gave up 0 bases; unmatched junction bases: 12. The CDR3 loop spans 19 amino acids. The CDR3 DNA sequence: TGTGCCAGCAGCCCGACGCCGGGACTAGCGGACAGCTCCTACAATGAGCAGTTCTTC. Its translation: CASSPTPGLADSSYNEQFF.

CDR3 DNA sequence: TGTGCCTGGAGTGTACAGGGTGCTTCGGGCTACACCTTC. The encoded protein is CAWSVQGASGYTF. The V call is TRBV30, the J call TRBJ1-2; TRBD1 is a possible D gene (6 bases). The germline V and J ends were trimmed by 0 bases and 8 bases, with 13 bases remaining between them. Germline CDR1 and CDR2: GTSNPN and SVGIG (reference sequence). The CDR3 is made up of 13 amino acids.

The chain recombines TRBV4-3 with TRBJ2-7; 7 nucleotides match TRBD2. This CDR3 contains 17 residues. J lost 2 bases, V lost 0 bases, and 10 bases had no gene match. Germline lookup yields CDR1 LGHNA and CDR2 YSLEER. CDR3 bases: TGCGCCAGCAGCCAAGAGGGTGGGGCTAGCGGCCCCTACGAGCAGTACTTC. Protein product: CASSQEGGASGPYEQYF.

This clone was picked up one time. The rearrangement uses TRBV4-3 and TRBJ2-7, with D perhaps matching TRBD1 (6 bases). Germline values: CDR1 LGHNA, CDR2 YSLEER. The CDR3 has 15 amino acids. The germline V and J ends were trimmed by 1 base and 1 base, with 11 bases remaining between them. Here the CDR3 reads CASSQGARGSYEQYF. The CDR3 nucleotides read TGCGCCAGCAGCCAAGGGGCCAGGGGATCCTACGAGCAGTACTTC.

CDR3 coding DNA: TGCGCCAGCAGCCAAGAAAGTAAATGGTTCACGGCAGATACGCAGTATTTT. Translation gives CASSQESKWFTADTQYF. J is TRBJ2-3 and V is TRBV4-1; D not resolved. The CDR3 is 17 amino acids. V gave up 0 bases and J gave up 4 bases, with 17 bases separating them. Germline V gives CDR1 MGHRA, CDR2 YSYEKL.

This clone has more than one count but fewer than ten. The V and J genes are TRBV9 and TRBJ1-1; TRBD1 might be the D (5 bases). The CDR3 runs 12 residues. V was trimmed by 4 bases and J by 4 bases, leaving 8 bases between them. Germline values: CDR1 SGDLS, CDR2 YYNGEE. CDR3 residues: CASSQGTTEAFF. The CDR3 coding sequence is TGTGCCAGCAGCCAGGGAACCACTGAAGCTTTCTTT. The whole variable domain, remainder taken from reference TRBV9 and TRBJ1-1, is DSGVTQTPKHLITATGQRVTLRCSPRSGDLSVYWYQQSLDQGLQFLIQYYNGEERAKGNILERFSAQQFPDLHSELNLSSLELGDSALYFCASSQGTTEAFFGQGTRLTVV.

The chain couples TRBV28 to TRBJ2-7, with a tentative D call TRBD2 (5 bases). The V and J ends lost 2 bases and 6 bases respectively, with 14 bases between them. The germline V gene encodes CDR1 MDHEN and CDR2 SYDVKM. This CDR3 has 14 amino acids. The CDR3 DNA reads TGTGCCAGCAGTTTACCGGGGTTACATCGCGAGCAGTACTTC. Its translation is CASSLPGLHREQYF.

This clone was detected once. The V gene is TRBV7-9, the J gene TRBJ2-3; D is uncertain. In germline, CDR1 is SEHNR, CDR2 FQNEAQ (reference sequence). Trimming pared 7 bases from V and 5 bases from J, leaving 10 bases between. This CDR3 is built from 12 residues. This CDR3 is CASTRRQDTQYF. CDR3 in DNA: TGTGCCAGCACCCGAAGGCAAGATACGCAGTATTTT.

The CDR3 loop is CASSRLAGFITDTQYF. DNA for the CDR3: TGTGCCAGCAGTCGACTAGCGGGATTCATCACAGATACGCAGTATTTT. The chain has TRBV2 and TRBJ2-3; 11 nucleotides match TRBD2. Trimming cost V 5 bases and J 2 bases; bases outside gene matches: 6. Germline V gene data show CDR1 as SNHLY and CDR2 as FYNNEI. There are 16 residues in the CDR3.

The chain uses TRBV19 and TRBJ1-5; D is possibly TRBD1 (5 bases). Per the germline V gene, CDR1 is LNHDA and CDR2 is SQIVND (reference sequence). The V end lost 1 base, the J end lost 6 bases, and 16 bases lay between the germline ends. This CDR3 comprises 16 residues. The CDR3 sequence: CASSIGGGRTSQPQHF. The CDR3 nucleotides are TGTGCCAGTAGTATAGGGGGGGGTCGGACCAGTCAGCCCCAGCATTTT.

This clone was seen more than once but under ten times. The chain is built from TRBV14 and TRBJ1-1; D not certain. Germline values: CDR1 SGHDN, CDR2 FVKESK. This CDR3 comprises 11 residues. With 0 bases removed from V and 4 bases from J, the gap between germline ends came to 0 bases. The CDR3 protein is CASSQDTEAFF. CDR3 DNA sequence: TGTGCCAGCAGCCAAGACACTGAAGCTTTCTTT.

The chain is built from TRBV7-2 and TRBJ2-7; a weak D match, TRBD2 (7 bases). Trimming left V 3 bases short and J 4 bases short, with 13 bases between. CDR3 length: 14 amino acids. Germline CDR1 and CDR2: SGHTA and FQGNSA. CDR3 sequence reads: CASSFLGGQYEQYF. The DNA for the CDR3 is TGTGCCAGCAGCTTCCTCGGGGGGCAGTACGAGCAGTACTTC.

V is TRBV11-2 and J is TRBJ1-2; D possibly corresponds to TRBD1 (5 bases). Germline CDR1 SGHAT, CDR2 FQNNGV. Trimming shortened V by 0 bases and J by 5 bases, and 10 bases separated the two germline ends. The length of the CDR3 is 14 residues. DNA for the CDR3: TGTGCCAGCAGCTTAGAGGGGGAAGGGTATGGCTACACCTTC. Protein sequence: CASSLEGEGYGYTF.

The V call is TRBV30, the J call TRBJ2-4; TRBD2 agrees at 9 bases. The CDR3 is 17 residues long. Per the germline V gene, CDR1 is GTSNPN and CDR2 is SVGIG (reference sequence). J lost 0 bases, V lost 4 bases, and 10 bases had no gene match. The CDR3 region is CAWMTQRGAVAKNIQYF. The CDR3 DNA is TGTGCCTGGATGACCCAGCGGGGGGCGGTAGCCAAAAACATTCAGTACTTC.

The CDR3 nucleotides are TGTGCCAGCAGAGAGGGACTAGCGAGGGGGGAGCAGTACTTC. This translates into CASREGLARGEQYF. V and J are TRBV6-5 and TRBJ2-7; 10 nucleotides line up with TRBD2. This CDR3 spans 14 amino acids. After removal of 6 bases from V and 7 bases from J, the junction contained 9 bases not matched to a gene. CDR1 is MNHEY, CDR2 SVGAGI, per germline.

The V gene is TRBV7-2, the J gene TRBJ2-7; D might be TRBD1 (6 bases). The V gene lost 2 bases and the J gene lost 0 bases, with 11 bases spanning the gap. Per the germline V gene, CDR1 is SGHTA and CDR2 is FQGNSA. This CDR3 contains 15 residues. In nucleotides, the CDR3 is TGTGCCAGCAGCTTAAATGCAGGGGCCTCCTACGAGCAGTACTTC. Encoded protein: CASSLNAGASYEQYF.

The rearrangement joins TRBV5-1 to TRBJ1-3, with D unresolved. V lost 6 bases to trimming and J lost 2 bases, with 9 bases between them. The CDR3 spans 13 residues. The germline gives CDR1 SGHRS, CDR2 YFSETQ. CDR3 in DNA: TGCGCCAGCACTCAGGCTACTGGAAACACCATATATTTT. This encodes CASTQATGNTIYF.

The J gene is TRBJ1-4, the V gene TRBV6-1; D not resolved. Per germline, CDR1 MNHNS and CDR2 SASEGT. V lost 4 bases to trimming and J lost 7 bases, with 10 bases between them. This CDR3 region has 13 residues. The CDR3 sequence is CASSVIRFEKLFF. Here the CDR3 DNA reads TGTGCCAGCAGTGTAATCAGGTTTGAAAAACTGTTTTTT.

This chain joins TRBV11-2 and TRBJ1-2, with 10 nucleotides matching TRBD1. The trim removed 6 bases at V and 4 bases at J, leaving 11 bases unmatched. The CDR3 totals 16 residues. CDR1 SGHAT and CDR2 FQNNGV come from the germline V gene. This CDR3 is CASRRRDRGETYGYTF. CDR3 nucleotides: TGTGCCAGCAGGAGGCGGGACAGGGGAGAAACCTATGGCTACACCTTC.

The chain is built from TRBV7-9 and TRBJ2-5; D remains ambiguous. The germline CDR1 and CDR2 sequences are SEHNR and FQNEAQ (reference sequence). The V gene lost 6 bases and the J gene lost 2 bases, with 13 bases spanning the gap. The CDR3 covers 14 residues. CDR3 coding DNA: TGTGCCAGCAGGAATGTCCCAATGCAAGAGACCCAGTACTTC. Its protein is CASRNVPMQETQYF. Looking up the rest from reference TRBV7-9 and TRBJ2-5 gives the full variable domain: DTGVSQNPRHKITKRGQNVTFRCDPISEHNRLYWYRQTLGQGPEFLTYFQNEAQLEKSRLLSDRFSAERPKGSFSTLEIQRTEQGDSAMYLCASRNVPMQETQYFGPGTRLLVL.

V usage is TRBV6-4 and J usage is TRBJ2-1, with D perhaps TRBD2 (5 bases). Per the germline V gene, CDR1 is MRHNA and CDR2 is SNTAGT. The CDR3 runs to 14 residues. V lost 4 bases and J lost 3, with 10 bases in between. CDR3 nucleotides: TGTGCCAGCAGTGGCCTCCGGGACTACAATGAGCAGTTCTTC. It codes for CASSGLRDYNEQFF.

The table lists this clone with a count of one. The chain joins TRBV10-3 to TRBJ2-1; 7 positions agree with TRBD2. Trimming at V came to 7 bases and at J to 6 bases, leaving 6 bases not matched to a gene. This CDR3 spans 13 amino acids. The germline gives CDR1 ENHRY, CDR2 SYGVKD. DNA for the CDR3: TGTGCCATCAATCGGGAGCGGGGCAATGAGCAGTTCTTC. Its protein product is CAINRERGNEQFF.

The rearrangement links TRBV28 to TRBJ2-5; the D gene is possibly TRBD2 (6 bases). Trimming took off 9 bases at V and 5 bases at J, with 13 bases between the two ends. Germline CDR1 is MDHEN and CDR2 is SYDVKM. CDR3 length: 12 residues. The CDR3 nucleotides read TGTGCCAGTTCGACTAGTCTGGAGACCCAGTACTTC. Translated: CASSTSLETQYF.

The V call is TRBV5-6, the J call TRBJ2-3; no definite D call. Trimming removed 1 base from V and 6 bases from J, with 6 bases in between. The CDR3 has 12 residues. Germline loops: CDR1 SGHDT, CDR2 YYEEEE. This chain's CDR3 is CASSLYDDTQYF. For the CDR3, the DNA is TGTGCCAGCAGCTTGTACGATGATACGCAGTATTTT.

The chain is built from TRBV5-4 and TRBJ1-2; TRBD1 matches 7 bases. Germline CDR1 and CDR2: SGHNT and YYREEE (reference sequence). The length of the CDR3 is 13 residues. The trim removed 4 bases at V and 3 bases at J, leaving 3 bases unmatched. The CDR3 spells CASSRDRDYGYTF. The CDR3 DNA follows: TGTGCCAGCAGCCGAGACAGGGACTATGGCTACACCTTC.

The chain employs TRBV6-4 and TRBJ1-1; D might be TRBD1 (5 bases). Germline V CDR1 and CDR2: MRHNA, SNTAGT. The CDR3 is 12 amino acids. CDR3 sequence (DNA): TGTGGGGGGAGTACACTTAACACTGAAGCTTTCTTT. This gives the protein CGGSTLNTEAFF.

The rearrangement joins TRBV4-3 to TRBJ2-2, with TRBD1 matching 9 bases. The CDR3 loop spans 20 amino acids. V dropped 5 bases and J dropped 6; count of bases not matched to a gene: 22. Germline CDR1 reads LGHNA; CDR2 reads YSLEER. The DNA for the CDR3 is TGCGCCAGCAGCTTGATCCCCGGGGGTTATGGGACAGGGCAGCCCGGGGAGCTGTTTTTT. Protein: CASSLIPGGYGTGQPGELFF.

This chain joins TRBV19 and TRBJ1-2; weak D call: TRBD1 (5 bases). Germline CDR1 is LNHDA and CDR2 is SQIVND (reference sequence). Trimming left V 6 bases short and J 2 bases short, with 16 bases between. This CDR3 spans 15 amino acids. CDR3 DNA sequence: TGTGCCAGTAGGCGAGGTACAGGAGCAAACTATGGCTACACCTTC. Protein: CASRRGTGANYGYTF.

Here the CDR3 reads CASRRGRGAFF. CDR3 in DNA: TGTGCCAGCAGAAGGGGCAGGGGAGCTTTCTTT. The gene calls are TRBV6-1 and TRBJ1-1; possibly TRBD1 for D (6 bases). The CDR3 runs 11 residues. The V gene lost 6 bases and the J gene lost 10 bases, with 12 bases spanning the gap. The germline CDR1 and CDR2 sequences are MNHNS and SASEGT.